The 9 T cell receptor beta chains below come from one sample, sequenced in a study of blood T cells in healthy people across ages. Primers used in a second PCR of about 6 to 11 cycles were a sample-barcoded 5' primer and a J-beta primer mix. TCRdb re-analysed the 5' RACE reads in MiXCR, keeping a single row per CDR3 protein. The profile shows hundreds of thousands of distinct CDR3 sequences, roughly 44% of them singletons. Sequenced sample: blood. The source is a man aged 60 to 75 in good health.

V gene TRBV11-2 combines with J gene TRBJ1-2, with D unresolved. The CDR3 consists of 13 residues. Between the trimmed V and J ends, which lost 4 bases and 8 bases, there was a span of 14 bases. Germline values: CDR1 SGHAT, CDR2 FQNNGV. The CDR3 reads CASSSGPSGGYTF. The DNA of the CDR3 is TGTGCCAGCAGCTCAGGACCGTCTGGGGGCTACACCTTC.

This clonotype has a handful of counts. The gene calls are TRBV12-3 or TRBV12-4 and TRBJ1-4, with 11 bases identical to TRBD1. J lost 7 bases, V lost 7 bases, and 5 bases had no gene match. The CDR3 contains 14 residues. Written as DNA, the CDR3 is TGTGCCAGCACCAGGACAGGGGGCGGTGAAAAACTGTTTTTT. This translates into CASTRTGGGEKLFF.

Here the CDR3 DNA reads TGCAGTGCTAGTGCTACAGGGGGGCTATCCGTCGTCCTGACTTTC. Amino acids: CSASATGGLSVVLTF. The chain joins TRBV20-1 to TRBJ2-6; 8 bases line up with TRBD1. Germline CDR1 and CDR2: DFQATT and SNEGSKA (reference sequence). V shed 3 bases and J 12 bases; nucleotides not matched to a gene: 13. The CDR3 has 15 amino acids.

This rearrangement joins TRBV7-9 to TRBJ2-1, with a weak D call TRBD1 (6 bases). The V gene's germline CDR1 is SEHNR and CDR2 FQNEAQ (reference sequence). Trimming took 5 bases from V and 10 from J, leaving 18 bases between them. There are 14 residues in the CDR3. The chain's CDR3 is CASSPRDKPYEQFF. The CDR3 DNA reads TGTGCCAGCAGCCCCCGGGACAAACCCTACGAGCAGTTCTTC.

In DNA form, the CDR3 reads TGTGCCAGCAGTACCTTACAGGGGGCTCAGCCCCAGCATTTT. Protein product: CASSTLQGAQPQHF. This chain uses TRBV6-2 or TRBV6-3 with TRBJ1-5; TRBD1 aligns across 9 bases. This CDR3 is 14 amino acids long. V dropped 5 bases and J dropped 6; count of bases not matched to a gene: 5. CDR1 is MNHEY and CDR2 is SVGEGT in the germline V gene.

The V call is TRBV20-1, the J call TRBJ1-1, with TRBD1 matching over 7 bases. CDR1 is DFQATT and CDR2 is SNEGSKA in the germline V gene (reference sequence). The CDR3 has 11 amino acids. With 6 bases clipped from V and 6 bases from J, the junction kept 4 bases outside the gene matches. The CDR3 DNA sequence: TGCAGTGCCCAGGGGGACGCTGAAGCTTTCTTT. This encodes CSAQGDAEAFF.

This clonotype showed up just a few times. The CDR3 is CASRQGGGFADTQYF. DNA for the CDR3: TGTGCCAGCAGACAGGGTGGGGGATTTGCAGATACGCAGTATTTT. The chain carries TRBV7-3 and TRBJ2-3; a possible D gene is TRBD1 (6 bases). Germline lookup yields CDR1 SGHTA and CDR2 FQGTGA. The CDR3 has 15 amino acids. V was trimmed by 6 bases and J by 4 bases, leaving 17 bases between them.

This clonotype appeared a few times. J is TRBJ2-7 and V is TRBV6-1, with a weak D call TRBD2 (5 bases). The germline V and J ends were trimmed by 3 bases and 6 bases, with 12 bases remaining between them. This CDR3 region has 13 residues. Germline CDR1 and CDR2: MNHNS and SASEGT. Here the CDR3 reads CASSDGILFEQYF. DNA of the CDR3: TGTGCCAGCAGTGACGGGATCCTTTTCGAGCAGTACTTC.

This clonotype appeared a few times. The chain couples TRBV5-1 to TRBJ2-5; no reliable D call. This CDR3 contains 14 residues. V gave up 5 bases and J gave up 4 bases, with 15 bases separating them. CDR1 is SGHRS, CDR2 YFSETQ, per germline. The CDR3 coding sequence is TGCGCCAGCAGGGTCAACTTACCAGCAGAGACCCAGTACTTC. It encodes CASRVNLPAETQYF.